Here is one T cell receptor (beta chain) with its context. Its antigen is currently unknown. This record comes from a study of blood T cells in healthy people across ages. Study-wide background: Capture by template switching was about one barcoded beta molecule per two T cells.

For the second PCR, which ran for roughly 6 to 12 cycles, a sample-barcoded 5' primer and a J-beta primer mix were used. TCRdb reanalysed the 5' RACE reads using MiXCR and keeps one entry per CDR3 protein. Seen here are about 1.4 million distinct CDR3 sequences, approximately 59% observed once, and the top ten hold roughly 7%. CDR3 size: 16 residues. The V and J ends lost 5 bases and 7 bases, in that order; junction bases with no gene match: 8. Germline assignment: CDR1 SEHNR and CDR2 FQNEAQ (reference sequence). Overall study results and limits: The CMV status of each donor remained undetermined, and this could have confounded shifts in expanded clonotypes.

The clonotype originates from a man aged 18 to 30 in good health. The chain combines TRBV7-9 with TRBJ2-2; TRBD2 aligns across 12 bases. Sequencing used blood. The CDR3 loop is CASSPSSGGAVGELFF. CDR3 nucleotides: TGTGCCAGCAGCCCCTCTAGCGGGGGGGCTGTCGGGGAGCTGTTTTTT.